This T cell receptor (beta chain) stems from a study of shared clonotypes between healthy human individuals. Study-wide findings and caveats: Relative to clonotypes present in all four donors, those not shared had lower generation probabilities. For naive CD4 cells, roughly 5% of clonotypes were shared across a handful of donors.

On this clone itself: Its antigen is as yet unknown.

For every subset, genomic DNA was evenly distributed across several immunoSEQ plates. The assay was immunoSEQ multiplex PCR, and TCRdb's table has in-frame clones only and misses some. The sample includes 1.4 million or so clones, about 98.5% seen only once; the top ten take 0.36%. CDR1 and CDR2 from the germline V gene are SGHRS and YFSETQ. J gave up 3 bases and V 4 bases, and 7 bases lay outside the gene matches. This CDR3 comprises 16 residues. The clonotype was recovered from a man younger than 45 in good health. The rearrangement joins TRBV5-1 to TRBJ2-7; 13 bases match TRBD2. Source material: naive CD4+ T cells sorted from blood. Subset here: CD45RA+ positively selected. CDR3 coding DNA: TGCGCCAGCAGCCCCGGGACTAGCGGGAAGTTCTACGAGCAGTACTTC. It specifies CASSPGTSGKFYEQYF.